Below, one T cell receptor (beta chain) is given with its context. Its antigen is as yet unknown. Through a sample-barcoded 5' primer and a J-beta primer mix, a second PCR was run for 7 to 11 cycles. Every cDNA was tagged by a template-switch adaptor with 12 random nucleotides. TCRdb processed the 5' RACE reads anew with MiXCR; each CDR3 protein has one entry. The table shows over 600,000 distinct CDR3 sequences, with roughly two fifths occurring only once. Germline-derived CDR1 and CDR2 are MNHNY and SVGAGI (reference sequence). V gave up 6 bases and J gave up 5 bases; unmatched junction bases: 13. This CDR3 spans 17 amino acids. PBMCs were isolated at a quantity of at least 6 million per sample. This entry belongs to a study of blood T cells in healthy people across ages. Broader study findings: Diversity was higher, and naive CD4+ cells more numerous, in long-lived donors than in aged donors.

This rearrangement joins TRBV6-6 to TRBJ2-5, with 12 bases that match TRBD2. Sample: blood. The clonotype comes from an elderly man in good health. The CDR3 DNA reads TGTGCCAGCAGACCGACTAGCGGGGGCCCAATGAGGGAGACCCAGTACTTC. Its protein product is CASRPTSGGPMRETQYF.